Detailed here is one T cell receptor (beta chain). The data stem from a study of blood T cell repertoires in COVID-19. Whole-study context: Researchers got acute and convalescent COVID-19 samples from the United States, Italy and Spain.

Study processing details: Amplifying reference gene primers gave estimates of nucleated cell counts. Produced via immunoSEQ multiplex PCR; TCRdb's table is partial and in-frame only. From that table come the V and J calls and clone size; the DNA was used to work out D and trimming. The sample holds about 250,000 clones, just over 85% seen once. Trimming pared 0 bases from V and 1 base from J, leaving 13 bases between. There are 16 residues in the CDR3. Germline V CDR1 and CDR2: MNHEY, SVGEGT. Sequencing was done on a sample of PBMCs or T cells enriched from blood (not recorded which). The receptor's source is a man in his late teens or twenties who had recovered from COVID-19. The chain recombines TRBV6-2 or TRBV6-3 with TRBJ2-7; D call uncertain. CDR3 bases: TGTGCCAGCAGTTACTCGCCGCTAGAATTTTCCTACGAGCAGTACTTC. Translated, it gives CASSYSPLEFSYEQYF.